Here is one TCR beta chain with its context. This CDR3 is 14 amino acids long. The V gene lost 1 base and the J gene lost 5 bases, with 11 bases spanning the gap. CDR1 and CDR2 (germline): LNHNV, YYDKDF (reference sequence). The sample originates from a study of blood T cells in healthy people across ages. A second PCR of roughly 7 to 11 cycles used a sample-barcoded 5' primer and a J-beta primer mix. From each sample, at least 2.5 million paired-end reads containing CDR3 were obtained. MiXCR, applied by TCRdb to the 5' RACE reads, yields one record per CDR3 protein. The data contain approximately 690,000 distinct CDR3 sequences, approximately 59% of them singletons.

Sample: blood. The chain joins TRBV15 to TRBJ2-5; D is undetermined. This clonotype originated in a man between 60 and 75 years old in good health. The CDR3 nucleotides are TGTGCCACCAGCAGAGTCCTATCCTCGGAGACCCAGTACTTC. This translates into CATSRVLSSETQYF.